Following are 21 T cell receptor beta chains from one sample sequenced in a study of CD8 T cells in ankylosing spondylitis. Each CDR3 protein is one row after TCRdb ran MiXCR on the 5' RACE reads. The profile covers some 130,000 distinct CDR3 sequences, with 12% to 15% appearing a single time and almost 3% taken by the ten largest. The material sequenced was blood, either unsorted or a sorted T cell fraction (not recorded which). The receptor set was obtained from a female donor with ankylosing spondylitis or in good health (not recorded which).

This clonotype was counted at least ten times. The CDR3: CASSLASVITDTQYF. CDR3 DNA: TGTGCCAGCAGCTTAGCCAGCGTGATCACAGATACGCAGTATTTT. This chain links TRBV7-2 with TRBJ2-3; unclear D gene. Germline assignment: CDR1 SGHTA and CDR2 FQGNSA. This CDR3 comprises 15 residues. Trimming pared 0 bases from V and 2 bases from J, leaving 9 bases between.

On this clonotype itself: This clone may be a read error of a much larger clone one base away. The J gene is TRBJ2-1, the V gene TRBV12-3 or TRBV12-4, with D unresolved. The CDR3 is made up of 12 amino acids. V was shortened by 0 bases and J by 12 bases, with 9 bases between the two germline ends. The chain's CDR3 is CASSLAVYGQFF. CDR3 nucleotides: TGTGCCAGCAGTTTAGCGGTCTATGGGCAGTTCTTC.

This clonotype was recorded at least ten times. The chain joins TRBV20-1 to TRBJ2-2; unclear D gene. The V gene lost 2 bases and the J gene lost 1 base, with 2 bases spanning the gap. The CDR3 sequence is 12 residues long. Germline CDR1 reads DFQATT; CDR2 reads SNEGSKA (reference sequence). In nucleotides, the CDR3 is TGCAGTGCTAGACAGAACACCGGGGAGCTGTTTTTT. It is translated as CSARQNTGELFF.

In this sample, this clonotype turned up a few times. For the CDR3, the DNA is TGTGCCAGCAGCGGAGGGGGTCTTACAGGGGGAAGCGGTGGCTACACCTTC. Translation: CASSGGGLTGGSGGYTF. The chain has TRBV9 and TRBJ1-2; 8 nucleotides match TRBD1. The CDR3 has 17 amino acids. Germline loops: CDR1 SGDLS, CDR2 YYNGEE. With 3 bases clipped from V and 7 bases from J, the junction kept 17 bases outside the gene matches.

The genes are TRBV4-2 and TRBJ2-1, with 9 bases aligning to TRBD1. This CDR3 contains 16 residues. The V gene end was trimmed by 3 bases and the J gene end by 3 bases; junction bases not matched to a gene: 6. From germline, CDR1 is LGHNA and CDR2 YNFKEQ. CDR3 in DNA: TGTGCCAGCAGCCAGGGCCCGGGACAGGGCTACAATGAGCAGTTCTTC. It is translated as CASSQGPGQGYNEQFF.

This clonotype has ten or more counts. The genes are TRBV20-1 and TRBJ2-4; 7 nucleotides line up with TRBD2. The CDR3 covers 16 residues. The junction had 7 bases not matched to a gene; V was cut back by 1 base and J by 1 base. CDR1 and CDR2 from the germline V gene are DFQATT and SNEGSKA (reference sequence). The CDR3 DNA sequence: TGCAGTGCTAGAGGGTTCGGGGGGACGGCCAAAAACATTCAGTACTTC. Translated: CSARGFGGTAKNIQYF.

This clonotype has at least ten counts. The V and J genes are TRBV20-1 and TRBJ1-2, with 8 bases matching TRBD1. The CDR3 has 13 amino acids. Germline V gene data show CDR1 as DFQATT and CDR2 as SNEGSKA (reference sequence). Trimming cost V 0 bases and J 8 bases; bases outside gene matches: 5. Here the CDR3 DNA reads TGCAGTGCTAGAGATCCCAGGGGGCTCGGCTACACCTTC. Protein product: CSARDPRGLGYTF.

This clonotype was detected ten times or more. V and J are TRBV20-1 and TRBJ1-6; no clear D gene. V was pared by 1 base and J by 6 bases, with 7 bases between. Germline loops: CDR1 DFQATT, CDR2 SNEGSKA (reference sequence). There are 13 residues in the CDR3. The CDR3 here is CSARGAANSPLHF. For the CDR3, the DNA is TGCAGTGCTAGAGGGGCAGCTAATTCACCCCTCCACTTT.

This clonotype was seen only a few times. The genes are TRBV20-1 and TRBJ2-4; D gene ambiguous. Germline CDR1 reads DFQATT; CDR2 reads SNEGSKA (reference sequence). Trimming removed 6 bases from V and 0 bases from J, with 9 bases in between. The CDR3 sequence is 13 residues long. The CDR3 loop reads CSADDIAKNIQYF. In DNA, the CDR3 is TGCAGTGCCGACGACATAGCCAAAAACATTCAGTACTTC.

The rearrangement links TRBV6-1 to TRBJ2-2; D might be TRBD2 (5 bases). Trimming removed 6 bases at V and 8 bases at J, with 16 bases between. The germline V gene encodes CDR1 MNHNS and CDR2 SASEGT. The CDR3 contains 14 residues. CDR3: CASRGGIGMGELFF. The CDR3 nucleotides read TGTGCCAGCAGGGGCGGTATCGGGATGGGGGAGCTGTTTTTT.

This clonotype was counted many times. The chain is built from TRBV3-1 and TRBJ1-3, with 8 bases lining up with TRBD1. Per the germline V gene, CDR1 is LGHDT and CDR2 is YNNKEL (reference sequence). The CDR3 is 16 residues long. V was pared by 6 bases and J by 2 bases, with 9 bases of the junction left unmatched. CDR3 region: CASSLPGTGTGNTIYF. CDR3 DNA sequence: TGTGCCAGCAGTCTCCCCGGGACAGGCACTGGAAACACCATATATTTT.

This clonotype was picked up many times. The chain recombines TRBV20-1 with TRBJ1-1; D unresolved. Germline V gene data show CDR1 as DFQATT and CDR2 as SNEGSKA (reference sequence). The V gene lost 1 base and the J gene lost 0 bases, with 12 bases spanning the gap. The CDR3 consists of 15 residues. The CDR3 DNA is TGCAGTGCTAGAGGGACCTTTCGGGTGAACACTGAAGCTTTCTTT. Translated: CSARGTFRVNTEAFF.

In this sample, this clonotype turned up many times. The CDR3 nucleotides read TGTGCCAGCAGTTTCTGGCAGGGTGCGGGTCAGCCCCAGCATTTT. Protein: CASSFWQGAGQPQHF. V usage is TRBV12-3 or TRBV12-4 and J usage is TRBJ1-5; weak D call: TRBD1 (5 bases). Trimming cost V 3 bases and J 6 bases, with 15 bases left between them. The CDR3 consists of 15 residues.

This chain joins TRBV3-1 and TRBJ2-7; D is ambiguous. The V and J ends lost 4 bases and 7 bases respectively, with 8 bases between them. The CDR3 spans 11 residues. CDR1 is LGHDT and CDR2 is YNNKEL in the germline V gene (reference sequence). The CDR3 loop reads CASSLDGEQYF. The CDR3 region has the DNA TGTGCCAGCAGCCTCGATGGGGAGCAGTACTTC.

The chain combines TRBV29-1 with TRBJ1-2; 9 nucleotides match TRBD1. There are 13 residues in the CDR3. Germline-derived CDR1 and CDR2 are SQVTM and ANQGSEA. The trim removed 7 bases at V and 2 bases at J, leaving 5 bases unmatched. The CDR3 region is CSAGQGDNYGYTF. DNA of the CDR3: TGCAGCGCGGGACAGGGTGACAACTATGGCTACACCTTC. Complete variable domain (other parts from reference TRBV29-1 and TRBJ1-2): SAVISQKPSRDICQRGTSLTIQCQVDSQVTMMFWYRQQPGQSLTLIATANQGSEATYESGFVIDKFPISRPNLTFSTLTVSNMSPEDSSIYLCSAGQGDNYGYTFGSGTRLTVV.

Many counts were recorded for this clonotype. The J gene is TRBJ2-2, the V gene TRBV12-3 or TRBV12-4, with D perhaps matching TRBD1 or TRBD2 (6 bases each). The CDR3 sequence is 15 residues long. The V end was cut by 7 bases, the J end by 3 bases, with 15 bases between. In DNA, the CDR3 is TGTGCCAGCAAGGGGGGCACCGGTGACACCGGGGAGCTGTTTTTT. It translates to CASKGGTGDTGELFF.

This chain uses TRBV28 with TRBJ1-6; a weak D match, TRBD1 (5 bases). Germline CDR1 MDHEN, CDR2 SYDVKM. The V end was cut by 5 bases, the J end by 7 bases, with 12 bases between. The CDR3 extends over 14 amino acids. The CDR3 region has the DNA TGTGCCAGCAGTCCCAGGGCATGGAATTCACCCCTCCACTTT. Amino acids: CASSPRAWNSPLHF.

V is TRBV15 and J is TRBJ1-1; D is perhaps TRBD1 (5 bases). This CDR3 has 14 residues. CDR1 LNHNV and CDR2 YYDKDF come from the germline V gene (reference sequence). V was clipped by 4 bases and J by 4 bases, with 13 bases between them. The CDR3 DNA reads TGTGCCACCAGCACCCGGGGGTCGGTCACTGAAGCTTTCTTT. Protein sequence: CATSTRGSVTEAFF.

The genes are TRBV5-4 and TRBJ1-4; TRBD1 matches 7 bases. V lost 3 bases, J lost 5 bases, and 7 bases stayed unmatched. Germline values: CDR1 SGHNT, CDR2 YYREEE (reference sequence). This CDR3 spans 15 amino acids. This chain's CDR3 is CASSSQQTGNEKLFF. The CDR3 DNA reads TGTGCCAGCAGCTCTCAACAGACAGGGAATGAAAAACTGTTTTTT.

Regarding this clonotype: Relative to the germline gene, one junction end is altered; a read error may explain this. The J gene is TRBJ2-7, the V gene TRBV20-1; 7 nucleotides align to TRBD1. CDR3 length: 12 amino acids. CDR1 is DFQATT, CDR2 SNEGSKA, per germline (reference sequence). CDR3 sequence: CGASEGASEQYF. In nucleotides, the CDR3 is TGCGGTGCTAGTGAGGGGGCCAGCGAGCAGTACTTC.

The chain couples TRBV28 to TRBJ2-1; D tentatively reads TRBD1 or TRBD2 (6 bases each). The germline gives CDR1 MDHEN, CDR2 SYDVKM. CDR3 length equals 14 residues. Trimming shortened V by 8 bases and J by 7 bases, and 18 bases separated the two germline ends. CDR3: CASCWGAGCNEQFF. CDR3 bases: TGTGCCAGCTGCTGGGGGGCAGGATGTAATGAGCAGTTCTTC.